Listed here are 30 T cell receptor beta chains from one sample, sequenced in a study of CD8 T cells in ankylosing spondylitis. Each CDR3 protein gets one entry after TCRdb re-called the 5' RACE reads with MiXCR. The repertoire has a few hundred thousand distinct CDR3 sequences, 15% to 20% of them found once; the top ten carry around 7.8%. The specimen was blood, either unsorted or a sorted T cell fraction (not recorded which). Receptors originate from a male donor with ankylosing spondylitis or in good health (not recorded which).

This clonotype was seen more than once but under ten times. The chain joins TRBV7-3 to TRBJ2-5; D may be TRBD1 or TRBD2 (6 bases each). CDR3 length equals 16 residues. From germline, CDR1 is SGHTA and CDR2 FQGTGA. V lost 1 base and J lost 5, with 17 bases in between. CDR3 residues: CASSLRVQGSGETQYF. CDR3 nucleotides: TGTGCCAGCAGCTTAAGGGTACAGGGAAGCGGGGAGACCCAGTACTTC. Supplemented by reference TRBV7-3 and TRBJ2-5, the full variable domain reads GAGVSQTPSNKVTEKGKYVELRCDPISGHTALYWYRQSLGQGPEFLIYFQGTGAADDSGLPNDRFFAVRPEGSVSTLKIQRTERGDSAVYLCASSLRVQGSGETQYFGPGTRLLVL.

The CDR3 is CATSAQGSALPTDTQYF. The CDR3 DNA reads as TGTGCCACCAGTGCACAGGGATCTGCCCTTCCCACAGATACGCAGTATTTT. The rearrangement links TRBV24-1 to TRBJ2-3; possibly TRBD1 for D (6 bases). Germline-derived CDR1 and CDR2 are KGHDR and SFDVKD. This CDR3 comprises 17 residues. Trimming left V 5 bases short and J 2 bases short, with 19 bases between.

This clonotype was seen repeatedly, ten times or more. The CDR3 sequence: CSAITMGRGYQETQYF. CDR3 DNA: TGCAGTGCTATAACTATGGGGCGGGGGTACCAAGAGACCCAGTACTTC. The J gene is TRBJ2-5, the V gene TRBV20-1, with 7 bases matching TRBD2. J was trimmed by 0 bases and V by 4 bases; bases with no gene match: 11. Germline CDR1 and CDR2: DFQATT and SNEGSKA (reference sequence). This CDR3 is built from 16 residues.

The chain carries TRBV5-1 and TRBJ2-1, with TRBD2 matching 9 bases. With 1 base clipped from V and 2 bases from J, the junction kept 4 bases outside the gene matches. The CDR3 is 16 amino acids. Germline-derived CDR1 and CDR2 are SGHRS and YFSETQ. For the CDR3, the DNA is TGCGCCAGCAGCTTGACTAGCGGGTTTACCTACAATGAGCAGTTCTTC. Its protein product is CASSLTSGFTYNEQFF.

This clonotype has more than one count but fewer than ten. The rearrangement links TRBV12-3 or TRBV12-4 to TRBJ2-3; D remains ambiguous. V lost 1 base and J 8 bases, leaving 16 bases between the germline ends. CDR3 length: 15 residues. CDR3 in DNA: TGTGCCAGCAGTTTAGTAAGTCGACGGATGGGTACGCAGTATTTT. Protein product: CASSLVSRRMGTQYF.

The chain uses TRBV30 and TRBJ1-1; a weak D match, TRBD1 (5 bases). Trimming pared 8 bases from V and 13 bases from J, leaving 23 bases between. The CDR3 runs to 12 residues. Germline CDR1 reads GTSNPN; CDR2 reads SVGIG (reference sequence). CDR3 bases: TGTGCCGATACTACTCCAGGGCTTCCGGGTTTCTTT. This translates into CADTTPGLPGFF.

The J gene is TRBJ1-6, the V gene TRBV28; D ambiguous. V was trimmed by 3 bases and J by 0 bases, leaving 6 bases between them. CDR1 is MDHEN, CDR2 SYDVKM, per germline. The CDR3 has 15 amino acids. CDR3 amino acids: CASSFGSSYNSPLHF. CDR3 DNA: TGTGCCAGCAGTTTTGGGAGCTCCTATAATTCACCCCTCCACTTT.

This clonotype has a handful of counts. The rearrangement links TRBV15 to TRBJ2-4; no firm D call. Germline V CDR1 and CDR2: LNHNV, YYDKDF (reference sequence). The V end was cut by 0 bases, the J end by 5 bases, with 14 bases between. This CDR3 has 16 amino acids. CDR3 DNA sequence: TGTGCCACCAGCAGAGAGCTCGGTCCGTTGGAAAACATTCAGTACTTC. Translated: CATSRELGPLENIQYF.

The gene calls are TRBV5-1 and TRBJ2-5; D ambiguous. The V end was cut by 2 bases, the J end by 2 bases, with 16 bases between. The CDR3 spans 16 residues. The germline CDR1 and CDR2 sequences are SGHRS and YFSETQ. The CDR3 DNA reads TGCGCCAGCAGCTTAGTCGGTTCATTGGGTCAAGAGACCCAGTACTTC. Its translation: CASSLVGSLGQETQYF.

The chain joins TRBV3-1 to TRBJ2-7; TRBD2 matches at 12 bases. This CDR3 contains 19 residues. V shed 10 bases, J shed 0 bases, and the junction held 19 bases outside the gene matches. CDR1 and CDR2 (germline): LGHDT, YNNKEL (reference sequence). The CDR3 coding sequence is TGTGCCATCGCTAAGAGACTAGCGGGAGAAGGAGCGATCTCCTACGAGCAGTACGTC. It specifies CAIAKRLAGEGAISYEQYV.

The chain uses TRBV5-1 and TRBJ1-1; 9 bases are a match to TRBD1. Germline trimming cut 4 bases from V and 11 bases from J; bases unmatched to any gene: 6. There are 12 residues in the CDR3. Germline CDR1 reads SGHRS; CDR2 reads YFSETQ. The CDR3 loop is CASSEGQGTAFF. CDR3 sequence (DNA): TGCGCCAGCAGCGAAGGACAGGGGACGGCTTTCTTT.

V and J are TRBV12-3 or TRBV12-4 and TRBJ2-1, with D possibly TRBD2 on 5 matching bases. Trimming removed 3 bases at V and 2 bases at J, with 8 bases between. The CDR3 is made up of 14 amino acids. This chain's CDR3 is CASSFLTTYNEQFF. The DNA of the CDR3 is TGTGCCAGCAGTTTCTTGACTACCTACAATGAGCAGTTCTTC.

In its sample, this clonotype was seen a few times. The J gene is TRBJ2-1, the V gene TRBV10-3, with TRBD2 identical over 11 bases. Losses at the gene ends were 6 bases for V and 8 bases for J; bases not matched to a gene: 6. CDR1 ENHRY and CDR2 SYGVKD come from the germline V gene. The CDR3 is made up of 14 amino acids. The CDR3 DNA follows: TGTGCCATCAGCACTAGCGGGAGAGTACATGAGCAGTTCTTC. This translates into CAISTSGRVHEQFF.

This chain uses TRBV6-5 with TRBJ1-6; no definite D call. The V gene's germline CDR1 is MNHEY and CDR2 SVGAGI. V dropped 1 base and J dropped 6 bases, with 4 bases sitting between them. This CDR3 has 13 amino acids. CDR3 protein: CASSYFSNSPLHF. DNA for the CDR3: TGTGCCAGCAGTTACTTCAGTAATTCACCCCTCCACTTT.

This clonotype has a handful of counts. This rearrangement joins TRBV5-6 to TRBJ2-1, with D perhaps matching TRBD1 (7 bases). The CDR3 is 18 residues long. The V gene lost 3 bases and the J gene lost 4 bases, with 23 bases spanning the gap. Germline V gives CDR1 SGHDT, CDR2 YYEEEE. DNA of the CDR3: TGTGCCAGCAGCTCCCTACAGGGGTGGGAGGCCTTTTACAATGAGCAGTTCTTC. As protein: CASSSLQGWEAFYNEQFF.

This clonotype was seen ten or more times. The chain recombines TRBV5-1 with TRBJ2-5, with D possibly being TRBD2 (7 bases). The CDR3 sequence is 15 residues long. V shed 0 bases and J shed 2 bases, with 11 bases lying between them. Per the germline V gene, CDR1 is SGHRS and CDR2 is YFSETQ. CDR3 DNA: TGCGCCAGCAGCTTGGCGGGGGGCAGGCAAGAGACCCAGTACTTC. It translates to CASSLAGGRQETQYF. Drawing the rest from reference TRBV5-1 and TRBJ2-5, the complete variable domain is KAGVTQTPRYLIKTRGQQVTLSCSPISGHRSVSWYQQTPGQGLQFLFEYFSETQRNKGNFPGRFSGRQFSNSRSEMNVSTLELGDSALYLCASSLAGGRQETQYFGPGTRLLVL.

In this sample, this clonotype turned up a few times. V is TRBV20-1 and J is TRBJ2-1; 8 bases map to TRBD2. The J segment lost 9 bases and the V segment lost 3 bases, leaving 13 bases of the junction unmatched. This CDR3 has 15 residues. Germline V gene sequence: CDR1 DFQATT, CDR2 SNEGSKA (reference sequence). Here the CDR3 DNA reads TGCAGTGCTAGGATTGAGGGACTAGGGTTTGGTGAGCAGTTCTTC. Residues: CSARIEGLGFGEQFF.

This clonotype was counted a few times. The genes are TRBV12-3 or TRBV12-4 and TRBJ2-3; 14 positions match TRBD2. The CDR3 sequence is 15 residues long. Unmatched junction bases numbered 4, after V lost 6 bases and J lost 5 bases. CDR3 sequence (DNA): TGTGCCAGCAGCCGACTAGCGGGAGGGGGAGATACGCAGTATTTT. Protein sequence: CASSRLAGGGDTQYF.

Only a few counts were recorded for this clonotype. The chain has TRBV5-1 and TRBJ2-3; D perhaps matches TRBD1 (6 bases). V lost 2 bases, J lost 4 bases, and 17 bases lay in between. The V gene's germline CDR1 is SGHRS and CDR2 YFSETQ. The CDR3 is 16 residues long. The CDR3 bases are TGCGCCAGCAGCTTAACAGGGCTTATCGGAGCAGATACGCAGTATTTT. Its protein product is CASSLTGLIGADTQYF.

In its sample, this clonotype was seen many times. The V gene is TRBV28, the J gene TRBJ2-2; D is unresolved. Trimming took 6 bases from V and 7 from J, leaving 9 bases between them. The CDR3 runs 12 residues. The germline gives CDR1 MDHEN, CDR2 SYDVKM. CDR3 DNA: TGTGCCAGCAGCTTGGTTGGCGGGGAGCTGTTTTTT. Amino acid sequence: CASSLVGGELFF. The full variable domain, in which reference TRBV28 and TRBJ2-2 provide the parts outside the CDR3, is DVKVTQSSRYLVKRTGEKVFLECVQDMDHENMFWYRQDPGLGLRLIYFSYDVKMKEKGDIPEGYSVSREKKERFSLILESASTNQTSMYLCASSLVGGELFFGEGSRLTVL.

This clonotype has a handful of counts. The CDR3 loop is CASSERLDRLEYV. The CDR3 nucleotides read TGCGCCAGCAGTGAGCGACTCGACCGGCTGGAGTACGTC. The chain employs TRBV10-2 and TRBJ2-7; D is ambiguous. This CDR3 has 13 residues. In germline, CDR1 is WSHSY, CDR2 SAAADI. V lost 2 bases and J 11 bases, leaving 16 bases between the germline ends.

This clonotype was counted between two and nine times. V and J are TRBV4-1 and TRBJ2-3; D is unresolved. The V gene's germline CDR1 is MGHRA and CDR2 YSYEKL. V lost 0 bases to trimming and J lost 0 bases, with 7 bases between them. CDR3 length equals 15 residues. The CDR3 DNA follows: TGCGCCAGCAGCCAAGAGGTGTGGAGCACAGATACGCAGTATTTT. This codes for CASSQEVWSTDTQYF.

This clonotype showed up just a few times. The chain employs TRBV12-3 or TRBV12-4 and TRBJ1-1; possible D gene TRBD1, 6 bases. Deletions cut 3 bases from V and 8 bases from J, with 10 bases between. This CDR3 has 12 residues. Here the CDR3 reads CASSFGGREAFF. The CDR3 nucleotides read TGTGCCAGCAGTTTTGGGGGGCGGGAAGCTTTCTTT.

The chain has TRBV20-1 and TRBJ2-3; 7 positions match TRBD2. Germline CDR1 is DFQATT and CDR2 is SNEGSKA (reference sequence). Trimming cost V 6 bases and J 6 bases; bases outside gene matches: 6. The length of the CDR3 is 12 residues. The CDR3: CSAYGRFDTQYF. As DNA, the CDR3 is TGCAGTGCCTACGGGAGGTTTGATACGCAGTATTTT.

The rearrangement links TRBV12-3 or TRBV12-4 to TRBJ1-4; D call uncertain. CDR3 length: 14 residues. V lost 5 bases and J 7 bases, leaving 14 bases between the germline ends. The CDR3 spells CASSPFQGGEKLFF. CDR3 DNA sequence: TGTGCCAGCAGTCCCTTCCAAGGCGGTGAAAAACTGTTTTTT.

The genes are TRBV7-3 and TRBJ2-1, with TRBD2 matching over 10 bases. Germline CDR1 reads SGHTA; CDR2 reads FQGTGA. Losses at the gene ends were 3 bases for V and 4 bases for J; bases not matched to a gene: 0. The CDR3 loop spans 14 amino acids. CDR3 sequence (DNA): TGTGCCAGCAGCTTTAGCGGGGGGTACAATGAGCAGTTCTTC. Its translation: CASSFSGGYNEQFF.

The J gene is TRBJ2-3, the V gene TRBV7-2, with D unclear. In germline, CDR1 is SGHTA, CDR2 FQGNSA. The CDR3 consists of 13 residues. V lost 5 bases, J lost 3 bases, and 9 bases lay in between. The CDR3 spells CASSPVGTDTQYF. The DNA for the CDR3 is TGTGCCAGCAGCCCCGTGGGGACAGATACGCAGTATTTT.

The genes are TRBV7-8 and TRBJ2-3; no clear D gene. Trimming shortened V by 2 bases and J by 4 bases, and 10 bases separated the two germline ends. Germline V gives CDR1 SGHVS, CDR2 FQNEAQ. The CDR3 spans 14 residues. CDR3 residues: CASSLKGAADTQYF. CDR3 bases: TGTGCCAGCAGCTTAAAGGGCGCAGCAGATACGCAGTATTTT.

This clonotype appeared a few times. The CDR3: CATAQQAPTDTQYF. In nucleotides, the CDR3 is TGCGCCACCGCACAACAGGCCCCCACAGATACGCAGTATTTT. The V gene is TRBV5-1, the J gene TRBJ2-3; tentative D call: TRBD1 (5 bases). V was trimmed by 9 bases and J by 2 bases, leaving 16 bases between them. The CDR3 is made up of 14 amino acids. The germline gives CDR1 SGHRS, CDR2 YFSETQ.

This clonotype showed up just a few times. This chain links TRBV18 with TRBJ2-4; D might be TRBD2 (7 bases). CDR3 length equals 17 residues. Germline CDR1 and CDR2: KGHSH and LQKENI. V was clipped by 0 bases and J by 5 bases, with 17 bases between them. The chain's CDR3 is CASSPPGRGGPENIQYF. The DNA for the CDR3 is TGTGCCAGCTCACCACCGGGACGCGGGGGCCCAGAAAACATTCAGTACTTC. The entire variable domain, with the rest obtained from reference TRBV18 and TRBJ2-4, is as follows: NAGVMQNPRHLVRRRGQEARLRCSPMKGHSHVYWYRQLPEEGLKFMVYLQKENIIDESGMPKERFSAEFPKEGPSILRIQQVVRGDSAAYFCASSPPGRGGPENIQYFGAGTRLSVL.